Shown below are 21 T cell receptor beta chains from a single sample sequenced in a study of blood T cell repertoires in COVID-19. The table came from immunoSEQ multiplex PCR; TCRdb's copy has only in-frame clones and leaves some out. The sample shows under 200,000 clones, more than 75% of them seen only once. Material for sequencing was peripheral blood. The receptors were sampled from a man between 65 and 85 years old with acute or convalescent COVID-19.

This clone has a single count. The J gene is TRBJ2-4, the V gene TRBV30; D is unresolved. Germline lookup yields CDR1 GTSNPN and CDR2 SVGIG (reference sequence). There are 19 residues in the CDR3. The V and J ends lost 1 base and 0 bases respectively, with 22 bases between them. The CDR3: CAWSAPRAVISLAKNIQYF. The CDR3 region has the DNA TGTGCCTGGAGTGCCCCGCGAGCTGTCATTTCTTTAGCCAAAAACATTCAGTACTTC.

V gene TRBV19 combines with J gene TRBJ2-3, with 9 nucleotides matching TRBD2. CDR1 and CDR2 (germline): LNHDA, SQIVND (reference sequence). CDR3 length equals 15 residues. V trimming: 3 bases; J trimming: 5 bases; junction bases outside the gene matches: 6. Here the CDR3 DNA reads TGTGCCAGTAGTATTAAGGCGGGGGGGGTAGATACGCAGTATTTT. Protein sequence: CASSIKAGGVDTQYF.

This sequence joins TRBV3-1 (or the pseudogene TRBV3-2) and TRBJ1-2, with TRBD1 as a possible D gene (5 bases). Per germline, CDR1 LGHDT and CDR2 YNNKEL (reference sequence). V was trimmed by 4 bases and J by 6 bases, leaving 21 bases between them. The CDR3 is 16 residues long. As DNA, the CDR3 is TGTGCCAGCAGCCTTTGGGGCAGGGATGGGAATGATGGCTACACCTTC. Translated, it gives CASSLWGRDGNDGYTF.

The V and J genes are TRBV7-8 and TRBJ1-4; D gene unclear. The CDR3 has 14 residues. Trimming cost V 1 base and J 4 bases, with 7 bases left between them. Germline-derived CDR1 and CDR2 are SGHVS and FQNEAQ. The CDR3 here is CASSLGQINEKLFF. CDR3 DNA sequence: TGTGCCAGCAGCTTAGGGCAGATTAATGAAAAACTGTTTTTT. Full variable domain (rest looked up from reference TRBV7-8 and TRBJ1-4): GAGVSQSPRYKVAKRGQDVALRCDPISGHVSLFWYQQALGQGPEFLTYFQNEAQLDKSGLPSDRFFAERPEGSVSTLKIQRTQQEDSAVYLCASSLGQINEKLFFGSGTQLSVL.

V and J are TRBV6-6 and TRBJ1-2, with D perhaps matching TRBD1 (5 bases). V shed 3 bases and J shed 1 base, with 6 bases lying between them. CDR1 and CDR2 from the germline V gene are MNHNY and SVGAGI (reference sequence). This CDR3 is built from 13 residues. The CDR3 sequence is CASSYDSNYGYTF. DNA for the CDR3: TGTGCCAGCAGTTATGACAGTAACTATGGCTACACCTTC.

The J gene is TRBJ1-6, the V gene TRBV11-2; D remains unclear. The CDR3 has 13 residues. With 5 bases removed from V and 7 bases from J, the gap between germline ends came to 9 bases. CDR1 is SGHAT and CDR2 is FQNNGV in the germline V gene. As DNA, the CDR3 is TGTGCCAGCAGCACCAACGGGAATTCACCCCTCCACTTT. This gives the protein CASSTNGNSPLHF.

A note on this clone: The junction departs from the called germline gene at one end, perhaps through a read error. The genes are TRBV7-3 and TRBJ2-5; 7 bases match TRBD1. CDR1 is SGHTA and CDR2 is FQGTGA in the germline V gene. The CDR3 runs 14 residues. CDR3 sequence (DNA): TGTGCCAGCAGGGGACAGCGGTTCCAAGGGACCCAGTACTTC. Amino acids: CASRGQRFQGTQYF.

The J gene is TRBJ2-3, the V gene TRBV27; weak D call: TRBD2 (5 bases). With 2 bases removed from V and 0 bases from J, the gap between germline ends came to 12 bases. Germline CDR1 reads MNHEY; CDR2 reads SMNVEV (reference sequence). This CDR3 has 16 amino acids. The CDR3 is CASSLRASLSTDTQYF. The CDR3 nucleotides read TGTGCCAGCAGTTTACGGGCTAGCCTTAGCACAGATACGCAGTATTTT.

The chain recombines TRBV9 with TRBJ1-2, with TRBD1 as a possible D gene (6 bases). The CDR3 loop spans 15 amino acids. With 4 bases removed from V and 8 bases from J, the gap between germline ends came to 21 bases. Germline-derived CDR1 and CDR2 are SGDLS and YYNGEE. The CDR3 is CASSPVDRSPGGYTF. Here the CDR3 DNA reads TGTGCCAGCAGCCCTGTAGACAGGTCCCCTGGAGGCTACACCTTC. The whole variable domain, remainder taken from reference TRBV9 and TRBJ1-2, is DSGVTQTPKHLITATGQRVTLRCSPRSGDLSVYWYQQSLDQGLQFLIQYYNGEERAKGNILERFSAQQFPDLHSELNLSSLELGDSALYFCASSPVDRSPGGYTFGSGTRLTVV.

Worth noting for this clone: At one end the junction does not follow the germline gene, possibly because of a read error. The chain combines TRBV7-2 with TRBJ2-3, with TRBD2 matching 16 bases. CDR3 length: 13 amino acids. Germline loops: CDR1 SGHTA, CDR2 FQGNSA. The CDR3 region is CASRAGTSGGANF. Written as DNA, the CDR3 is TGTGCCAGCAGGGCCGGGACTAGCGGGGGGGCGAATTTT. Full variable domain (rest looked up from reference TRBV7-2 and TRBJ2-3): GAGVSQSPSNKVTEKGKDVELRCDPISGHTALYWYRQSLGQGLEFLIYFQGNSAPDKSGLPSDRFSAERTGGSVSTLTIQRTQQEDSAVYLCASRAGTSGGANFGPGTRLTVL.

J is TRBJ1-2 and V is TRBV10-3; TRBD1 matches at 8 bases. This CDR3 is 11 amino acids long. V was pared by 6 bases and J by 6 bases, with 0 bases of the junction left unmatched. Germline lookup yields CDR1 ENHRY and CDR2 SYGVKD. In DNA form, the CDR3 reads TGTGCCATCAGGACAGGGGATGGCTACACCTTC. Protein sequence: CAIRTGDGYTF.

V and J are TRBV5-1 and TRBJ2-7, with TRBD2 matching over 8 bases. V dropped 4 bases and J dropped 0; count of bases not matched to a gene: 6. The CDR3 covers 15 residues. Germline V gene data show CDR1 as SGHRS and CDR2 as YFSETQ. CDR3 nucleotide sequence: TGCGCCAGCAGCAGCGGGGGCTCTACCTCCTACGAGCAGTACTTC. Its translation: CASSSGGSTSYEQYF.

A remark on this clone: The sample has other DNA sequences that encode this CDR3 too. The CDR3 reads CASSPGTGIYEQYF. The CDR3 bases are TGTGCCAGCTCACCAGGGACAGGGATCTACGAGCAGTACTTC. The chain recombines TRBV18 with TRBJ2-7, with TRBD1 matching 9 bases. Germline CDR1 is KGHSH and CDR2 is LQKENI. This CDR3 has 14 residues. V shed 2 bases, J shed 3 bases, and the junction held 2 bases outside the gene matches.

The CDR3 region is CASSFTGTRAEQYF. CDR3 DNA sequence: TGTGCCAGCAGCTTTACCGGGACTAGGGCCGAGCAGTACTTC. The rearrangement joins TRBV7-8 to TRBJ2-7, with 8 bases fitting TRBD2. The length of the CDR3 is 14 residues. The germline V gene has CDR1 SGHVS and CDR2 FQNEAQ. J lost 6 bases, V lost 3 bases, and 7 bases had no gene match.

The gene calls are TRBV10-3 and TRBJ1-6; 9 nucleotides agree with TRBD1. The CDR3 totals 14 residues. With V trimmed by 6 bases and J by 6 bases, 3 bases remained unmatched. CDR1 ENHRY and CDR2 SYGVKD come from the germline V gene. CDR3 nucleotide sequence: TGTGCCATCAGCCCGGGACAGGGTAATTCACCCCTCCACTTT. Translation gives CAISPGQGNSPLHF.

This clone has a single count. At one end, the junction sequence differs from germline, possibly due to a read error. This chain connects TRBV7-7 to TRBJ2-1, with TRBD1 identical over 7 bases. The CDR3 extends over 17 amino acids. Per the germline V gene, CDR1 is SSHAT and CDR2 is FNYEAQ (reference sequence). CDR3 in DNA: TGTGCTAGCAGCTTAATCGATAGACAGGGTAAGGGCAATGAGCAGTTCTTC. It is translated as CASSLIDRQGKGNEQFF.

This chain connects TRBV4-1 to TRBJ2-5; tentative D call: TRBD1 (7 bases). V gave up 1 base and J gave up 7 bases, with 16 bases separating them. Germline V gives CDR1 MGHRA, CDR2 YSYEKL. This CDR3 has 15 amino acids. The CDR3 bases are TGCGCCAGCAGCCAAGGTACAGGGGACTCAAGGACCCAGTACTTC. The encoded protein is CASSQGTGDSRTQYF.

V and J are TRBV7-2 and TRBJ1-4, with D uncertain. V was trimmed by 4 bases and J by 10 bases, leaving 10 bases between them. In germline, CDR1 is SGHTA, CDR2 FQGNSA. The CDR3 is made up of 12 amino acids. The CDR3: CASSWTRGKLFF. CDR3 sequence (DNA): TGTGCCAGCAGCTGGACCCGGGGAAAACTGTTTTTT.

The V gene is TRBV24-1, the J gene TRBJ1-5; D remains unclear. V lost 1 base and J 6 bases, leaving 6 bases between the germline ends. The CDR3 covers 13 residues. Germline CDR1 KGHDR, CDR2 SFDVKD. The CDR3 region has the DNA TGTGCCACCAGTGATTTTCCAGGTCAGCCCCAGCATTTT. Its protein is CATSDFPGQPQHF.

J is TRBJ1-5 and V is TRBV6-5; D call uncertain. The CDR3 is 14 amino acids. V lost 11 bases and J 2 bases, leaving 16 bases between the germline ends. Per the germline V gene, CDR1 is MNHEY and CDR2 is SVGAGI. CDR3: CASKRNQGNQPQHF. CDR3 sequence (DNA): TGTGCCTCCAAAAGGAACCAGGGCAATCAGCCCCAGCATTTT.

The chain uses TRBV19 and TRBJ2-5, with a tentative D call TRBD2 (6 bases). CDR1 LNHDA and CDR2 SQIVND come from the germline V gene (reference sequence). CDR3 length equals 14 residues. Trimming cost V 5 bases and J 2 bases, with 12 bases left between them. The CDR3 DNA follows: TGTGCCAGTAGTCTGGGACTTTTTCAAGAGACCCAGTACTTC. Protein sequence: CASSLGLFQETQYF. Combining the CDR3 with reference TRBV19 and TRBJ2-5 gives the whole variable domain DGGITQSPKYLFRKEGQNVTLSCEQNLNHDAMYWYRQDPGQGLRLIYYSQIVNDFQKGDIAEGYSVSREKKESFPLTVTSAQKNPTAFYLCASSLGLFQETQYFGPGTRLLVL.